The present T cell receptor beta chain was sequenced within a study of T cells in localized non-small cell lung cancer. Study results and limitations: Longer overall survival was seen with higher T cell density measured in blood. Uninvolved nearby lung showed the greatest T cell clonality, exceeding that found in tumor. For the top 100 tumor clones, a median roughly 56 also appeared in adjacent lung.

In regard to this clone: Its antigen remains unidentified.

The germline V gene has CDR1 SGHAT and CDR2 FQNNGV. The ends lost 4 bases at V and 4 bases at J; junction bases unmatched: 10. The CDR3 loop spans 16 amino acids. Libraries were prepared by immunoSEQ multiplex PCR; TCRdb keeps only in-frame clonotypes and omits some of them. The sample consists of 15,000 to 20,000 clones, 65% to 85% of them appearing once. V gene TRBV11-2 combines with J gene TRBJ1-1; 9 nucleotides match TRBD1. The sequencing used peripheral blood, collected before any cancer treatment. This receptor was obtained from a male donor aged 60 or older with stage III lung adenocarcinoma. CDR3 in amino acids: CASSYLTWTGATEAFF. As DNA, the CDR3 is TGTGCCAGCAGCTACCTAACCTGGACAGGGGCCACTGAAGCTTTCTTT.